This T cell receptor beta chain stems from a study of identical twins. This clonotype occurred many times. TCRdb ran MiXCR on the 5' RACE reads and lists one entry per CDR3 protein. This table has 420,000 or so distinct CDR3 sequences, about 18% appearing once. CDR1 and CDR2 from the germline V gene are SQVTM and ANQGSEA. The CDR3 has 14 amino acids. Between the trimmed V and J ends, which lost 1 base and 3 bases, there was a span of 11 bases. This receptor was identified in a man over 45 in good health. This chain uses TRBV29-1 with TRBJ2-3; TRBD1 might be the D (5 bases). The sample taken for sequencing was naive T cells sorted from blood. CDR3 bases: TGCAGCGTTGAAGGGTCAGGGTGGACAGATACGCAGTATTTT. This codes for CSVEGSGWTDTQYF.